This T cell receptor beta chain was profiled in a study of shared clonotypes between healthy human individuals. TCRdb's table, derived via immunoSEQ multiplex PCR, lists solely in-frame clones and lacks some. The repertoire includes approximately 740,000 clones, around two thirds of them detected once, and over 1.5% sits in the top ten. In germline, CDR1 is GTSNPN, CDR2 SVGIG (reference sequence). This CDR3 contains 17 residues. With V trimmed by 0 bases and J by 4 bases, 7 bases remained unmatched. Material for sequencing was memory CD4+ T cells sorted from blood. Subset in this sample: CD45RA-negative fraction. This chain joins TRBV30 and TRBJ2-5, with TRBD2 matching 14 bases. The clonotype was recovered from a woman aged 30 to 39 in good health. CDR3 region: CAWSVGLAGERGETQYF. Written as DNA, the CDR3 is TGTGCCTGGAGTGTGGGACTAGCGGGAGAAAGGGGAGAGACCCAGTACTTC.